Following are 21 T cell receptor beta chains from one sample sequenced in a study of cytomegalovirus exposure and HLA in healthy donors (dated by TCRdb to the late 2010s). The library was prepared using the immunoSEQ multiplex PCR assay. TCRdb took this table from immuneACCESS and kept in-frame rearrangements with V and J called. Such tables lack part of the clones; where checked against another copy, unresolved V genes explain under half of the gap, and the rest is unexplained. The sample table records fewer than 130,000 clones; roughly nine tenths of these occur just once. Together, the top ten hold 1.5% to 2% of the sample. What was sequenced was PBMCs. These receptors all stem from a woman aged 18-29 years in good health and CMV-seronegative.

V usage is TRBV5-3 and J usage is TRBJ1-1, with unresolved D. TRBV5-3 is assigned to the ORF class and has an uncertain function. The CDR3 covers 13 residues. V dropped 10 bases and J dropped 2 bases, with 15 bases sitting between them. CDR3: CAAQVIGNTEAFF. CDR3 coding DNA: TGTGCCGCCCAGGTGATAGGAAACACTGAAGCTTTCTTT.

V usage is TRBV5-8 and J usage is TRBJ2-2; no reliable D call. The CDR3 sequence is 16 residues long. Trimming shortened V by 0 bases and J by 3 bases, and 12 bases separated the two germline ends. CDR1 and CDR2 (germline): SGHTS, YDEGEE. The CDR3 protein is CASSLVVTVYTGELFF. CDR3 bases: TGTGCCAGCAGCTTGGTTGTCACGGTTTACACCGGGGAGCTGTTTTTT.

J is TRBJ1-3 and V is TRBV30; D gene ambiguous. The germline V gene has CDR1 GTSNPN and CDR2 SVGIG (reference sequence). Between the trimmed V and J ends, which lost 2 bases and 1 base, there was a span of 12 bases. CDR3 length: 15 residues. For the CDR3, the DNA is TGTGCCTGGAGTCGGGGTAGGTCGTCTGGAAACACCATATATTTT. Amino acid sequence: CAWSRGRSSGNTIYF.

In DNA, the CDR3 is TGTGCCAGCAGTGCCCTAGACAGGGAGCGCAGCAATCAGCCCCAGCATTTT. This sequence encodes CASSALDRERSNQPQHF. This chain joins TRBV2 and TRBJ1-5, with 7 bases aligning to TRBD1. Germline V lookup: CDR1 SNHLY, CDR2 FYNNEI. With 4 bases clipped from V and 1 base from J, the junction kept 10 bases outside the gene matches. This CDR3 has 17 amino acids.

This rearrangement joins TRBV18 to TRBJ1-1; D remains unclear. Germline V gene lookup returns CDR1 KGHSH and CDR2 LQKENI. Trimming cost V 2 bases and J 3 bases, with 10 bases left between them. The CDR3 sequence is 14 residues long. Written as DNA, the CDR3 is TGTGCCAGCTCACCATCGGGTTCGGACACTGAAGCTTTCTTT. Its protein product is CASSPSGSDTEAFF. The complete variable domain, with remaining parts taken from reference TRBV18 and TRBJ1-1, reads NAGVMQNPRHLVRRRGQEARLRCSPMKGHSHVYWYRQLPEEGLKFMVYLQKENIIDESGMPKERFSAEFPKEGPSILRIQQVVRGDSAAYFCASSPSGSDTEAFFGQGTRLTVV.

V gene TRBV9 combines with J gene TRBJ2-1; no clear D. V gave up 0 bases and J gave up 6 bases, with 10 bases separating them. The germline V gene has CDR1 SGDLS and CDR2 YYNGEE. CDR3 length equals 14 residues. The CDR3 reads CASSVDVGVNEQFF. CDR3 nucleotides: TGTGCCAGCAGCGTAGACGTCGGTGTCAATGAGCAGTTCTTC.

The chain carries TRBV10-3 and TRBJ1-4; D is possibly TRBD1 (6 bases). Germline CDR1 reads ENHRY; CDR2 reads SYGVKD. The CDR3 is 18 amino acids. The V end lost 1 base, the J end lost 4 bases, and 19 bases lay between the germline ends. CDR3 protein: CAISEFLSPSGDNEKLFF. CDR3 DNA: TGTGCCATCAGTGAGTTCCTTTCCCCCTCAGGGGATAATGAAAAACTGTTTTTT.

This chain connects TRBV21-1 to TRBJ1-1; the table's TRBD1 call for D was not verified on the DNA. TRBV21-1 constitutes a pseudogene. CDR3 size: 16 residues. CDR3 amino acids: CASSNQGQGRGTEAFF. The CDR3 nucleotides are TGTGCCAGCAGCAACCAAGGACAGGGAAGGGGCACTGAAGCTTTCTTT.

The V gene is TRBV6-5, the J gene TRBJ1-6, with 9 bases lining up with TRBD1. V lost 4 bases, J lost 7 bases, and 8 bases stayed unmatched. The CDR3 is made up of 16 amino acids. Germline CDR1 is MNHEY and CDR2 is SVGAGI. As DNA, the CDR3 is TGTGCCAGCAGTTGGACAGGGGACCCTGAGAATTCACCCCTCCACTTT. Its translation is CASSWTGDPENSPLHF.

This clone was seen once. The CDR3 sequence: CASSSGGGQGLTEAFF. CDR3 DNA sequence: TGTGCCAGCAGTTCCGGGGGGGGACAGGGACTTACTGAAGCTTTCTTT. The gene calls are TRBV28 and TRBJ1-1; 9 bases are shared with TRBD1. Trimming removed 4 bases from V and 5 bases from J; junction bases left unmatched: 11. This CDR3 has 16 amino acids. The germline gives CDR1 MDHEN, CDR2 SYDVKM.

Notes on this clone: The junction does not match germline at one end; this may be a read error. The CDR3 reads CASSLGTSGELFF. The DNA of the CDR3 is TGTGCTAGCAGCTTAGGAACATCCGGGGAGCTGTTTTTT. J is TRBJ2-2 and V is TRBV7-7; D remains ambiguous. CDR3 length: 13 amino acids. Per germline, CDR1 SSHAT and CDR2 FNYEAQ (reference sequence).

J is TRBJ2-7 and V is TRBV29-1, with 8 nucleotides matching TRBD1. This CDR3 spans 15 amino acids. Unmatched junction bases numbered 6, after V lost 0 bases and J lost 2 bases. Germline V gene sequence: CDR1 SQVTM, CDR2 ANQGSEA. In nucleotides, the CDR3 is TGCAGCGTTGAAGAGGGCACAGGGGGAACCTACGAGCAGTACTTC. Its translation: CSVEEGTGGTYEQYF.

V usage is TRBV15 and J usage is TRBJ2-1; no reliable D call. Deletions cut 3 bases from V and 10 bases from J, with 13 bases between. Per germline, CDR1 LNHNV and CDR2 YYDKDF (reference sequence). The CDR3 is made up of 13 amino acids. Written as DNA, the CDR3 is TGTGCCACCAGCAGCCCCAGGCAATGGGAGCAGTTCTTC. Amino acids: CATSSPRQWEQFF.

This sequence joins TRBV2 and TRBJ2-7; the D gene is possibly TRBD2 (6 bases). The CDR3 spans 14 residues. V was clipped by 6 bases and J by 0 bases, with 12 bases between them. Germline V gene lookup returns CDR1 SNHLY and CDR2 FYNNEI. The CDR3 sequence is CASRRGLSSYEQYF. The CDR3 bases are TGTGCCAGCAGGAGGGGACTGAGCTCCTACGAGCAGTACTTC.

The chain combines TRBV6-1 with TRBJ2-1; TRBD2 aligns across 10 bases. The CDR3 has 15 residues. CDR1 and CDR2 from the germline V gene are MNHNS and SASEGT. The ends lost 2 bases at V and 9 bases at J; junction bases unmatched: 7. DNA for the CDR3: TGTGCCAGCAGTGAACAAGCGGGAGGGGTGGGTGAGCAGTTCTTC. Protein sequence: CASSEQAGGVGEQFF.

The chain carries TRBV5-8 and TRBJ1-1; 7 bases fit TRBD1. Unmatched junction bases numbered 11, after V lost 3 bases and J lost 0 bases. Germline CDR1 and CDR2: SGHTS and YDEGEE. The CDR3 length is 17 residues. The CDR3, as DNA: TGTGCCAGCAGCTCCCATCGGACAGGTTCCATGAACACTGAAGCTTTCTTT. It yields the protein CASSSHRTGSMNTEAFF. Using reference TRBV5-8 and TRBJ1-1 for the parts outside the CDR3, the full variable domain is EAGVTQSPTHLIKTRGQQATLRCSPISGHTSVYWYQQALGLGLQFLLWYDEGEERNRGNFPPRFSGRQFPNYSSELNVNALELEDSALYLCASSSHRTGSMNTEAFFGQGTRLTVV.

The V call is TRBV10-2, the J call TRBJ2-7, with 8 nucleotides matching TRBD1. Looked up from germline, CDR1 is WSHSY and CDR2 is SAAADI. The CDR3 covers 15 residues. The J segment lost 7 bases and the V segment lost 7 bases, leaving 15 bases of the junction unmatched. CDR3: CASTQGATVLMEQYF. CDR3 sequence (DNA): TGCGCCAGCACCCAGGGGGCGACTGTCCTAATGGAGCAGTACTTC.

The chain combines TRBV28 with TRBJ1-1; D is uncertain. V was trimmed by 6 bases and J by 8 bases, leaving 13 bases between them. CDR3 length: 12 residues. Germline V gives CDR1 MDHEN, CDR2 SYDVKM. The CDR3 DNA sequence: TGTGCCAGCAGCCCGACTACCCTAGAAGCTTTCTTT. Protein: CASSPTTLEAFF.

The V and J genes are TRBV11-2 and TRBJ2-7, with TRBD2 identical over 9 bases. This CDR3 has 15 amino acids. Germline V gene sequence: CDR1 SGHAT, CDR2 FQNNGV. V gave up 4 bases and J gave up 2 bases; unmatched junction bases: 6. The CDR3 is CASSSRGGRAYEQYF. CDR3 nucleotide sequence: TGTGCCAGCAGCTCAAGGGGCGGGAGGGCCTACGAGCAGTACTTC. Full variable domain (missing parts from reference TRBV11-2 and TRBJ2-7): EAGVAQSPRYKIIEKRQSVAFWCNPISGHATLYWYQQILGQGPKLLIQFQNNGVVDDSQLPKDRFSAERLKGVDSTLKIQPAKLEDSAVYLCASSSRGGRAYEQYFGPGTRLTVT.

The chain couples TRBV28 to TRBJ1-2; no firm D call. Germline assignment: CDR1 MDHEN and CDR2 SYDVKM. The V end was cut by 1 base, the J end by 8 bases, with 14 bases between. CDR3 length: 14 amino acids. CDR3 sequence reads: CASSLLAGSSGYTF. CDR3 sequence (DNA): TGTGCCAGCAGTTTATTGGCGGGATCGAGCGGCTACACCTTC.

The chain is built from TRBV6-5 and TRBJ2-5; TRBD1 matches at 7 bases. Germline-derived CDR1 and CDR2 are MNHEY and SVGAGI. The CDR3 extends over 13 amino acids. Trimming at V came to 6 bases and at J to 1 base, leaving 2 bases not matched to a gene. Written as DNA, the CDR3 is TGTGCCAGCAGGGGACAGATCCAAGAGACCCAGTACTTC. It translates to CASRGQIQETQYF.